This T cell receptor (beta chain) was observed in a study of preoperative IRX-2 immunotherapy in early breast cancer. The treatment denotes: preoperative locoregional IRX-2 cytokine immunotherapy. Preoperative locoregional IRX-2 cytokine immunotherapy was tested in the phase Ib source study. Sequencing used immunoSEQ multiplex PCR; TCRdb keeps in-frame clones, though not all of them. In the table there are about 33,000 clones, just under 90% of which are singletons. The CDR3 is 16 amino acids. Germline trimming cut 6 bases from V and 2 bases from J; bases unmatched to any gene: 8. Germline V lookup: CDR1 MNHGY, CDR2 SAAAGT.

The material was tumor tissue, obtained after IRX-2 immunotherapy. The V gene is TRBV6-8, the J gene TRBJ2-2, with 8 nucleotides matching TRBD1. This sequence originates from a human donor with breast cancer. CDR3 amino acids: CASSLGQDINTGELFF. CDR3 sequence (DNA): TGTGCCAGCAGCTTGGGACAGGATATTAACACCGGGGAGCTGTTTTTT.